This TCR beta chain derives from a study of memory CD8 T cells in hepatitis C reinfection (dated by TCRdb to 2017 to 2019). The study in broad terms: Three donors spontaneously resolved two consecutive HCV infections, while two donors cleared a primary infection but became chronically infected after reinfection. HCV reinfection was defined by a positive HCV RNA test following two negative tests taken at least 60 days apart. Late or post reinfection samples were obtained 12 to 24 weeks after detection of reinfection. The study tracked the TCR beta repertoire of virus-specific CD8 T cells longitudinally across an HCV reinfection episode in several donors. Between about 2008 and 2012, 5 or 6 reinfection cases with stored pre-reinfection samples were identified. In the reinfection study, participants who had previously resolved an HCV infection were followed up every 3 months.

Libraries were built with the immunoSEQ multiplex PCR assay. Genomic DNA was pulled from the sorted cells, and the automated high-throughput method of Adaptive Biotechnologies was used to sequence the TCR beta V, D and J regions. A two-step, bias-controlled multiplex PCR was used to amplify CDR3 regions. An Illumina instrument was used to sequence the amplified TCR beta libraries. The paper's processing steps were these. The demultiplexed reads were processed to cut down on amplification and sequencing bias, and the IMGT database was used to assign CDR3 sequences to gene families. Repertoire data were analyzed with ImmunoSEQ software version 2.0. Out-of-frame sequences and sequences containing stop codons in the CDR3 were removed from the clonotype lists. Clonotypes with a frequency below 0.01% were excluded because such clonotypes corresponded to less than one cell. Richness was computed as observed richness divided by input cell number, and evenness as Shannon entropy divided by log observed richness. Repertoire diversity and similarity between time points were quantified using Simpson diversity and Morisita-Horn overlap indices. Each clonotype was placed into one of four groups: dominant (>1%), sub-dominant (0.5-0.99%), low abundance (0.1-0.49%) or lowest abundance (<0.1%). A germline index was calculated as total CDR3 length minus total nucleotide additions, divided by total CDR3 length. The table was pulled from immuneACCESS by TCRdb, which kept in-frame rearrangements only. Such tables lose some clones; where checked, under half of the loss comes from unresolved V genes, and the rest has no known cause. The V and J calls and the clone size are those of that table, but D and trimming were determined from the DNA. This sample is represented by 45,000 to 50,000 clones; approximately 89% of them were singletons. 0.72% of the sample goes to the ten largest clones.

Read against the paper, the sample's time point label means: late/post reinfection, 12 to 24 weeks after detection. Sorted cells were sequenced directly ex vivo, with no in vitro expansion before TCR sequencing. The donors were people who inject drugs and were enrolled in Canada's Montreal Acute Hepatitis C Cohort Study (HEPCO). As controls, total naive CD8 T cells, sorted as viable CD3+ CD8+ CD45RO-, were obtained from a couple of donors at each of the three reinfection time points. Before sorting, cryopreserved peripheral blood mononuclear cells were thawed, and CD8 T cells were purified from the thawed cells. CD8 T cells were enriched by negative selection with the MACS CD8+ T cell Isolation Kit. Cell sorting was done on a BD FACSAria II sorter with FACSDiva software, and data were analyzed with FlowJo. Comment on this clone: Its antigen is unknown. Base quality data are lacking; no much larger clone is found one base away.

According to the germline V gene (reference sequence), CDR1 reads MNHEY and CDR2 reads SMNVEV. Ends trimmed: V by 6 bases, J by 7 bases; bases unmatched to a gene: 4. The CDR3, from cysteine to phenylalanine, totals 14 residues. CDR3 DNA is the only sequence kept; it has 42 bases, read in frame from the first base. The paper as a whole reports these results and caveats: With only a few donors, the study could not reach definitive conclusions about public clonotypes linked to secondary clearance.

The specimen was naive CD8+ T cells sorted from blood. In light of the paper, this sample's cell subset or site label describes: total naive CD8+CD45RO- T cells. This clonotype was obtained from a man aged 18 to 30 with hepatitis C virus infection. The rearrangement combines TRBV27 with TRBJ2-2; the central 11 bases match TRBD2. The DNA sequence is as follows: TGTGCCAGCAGGTTACTAGCGGGAGTCGGGGAGCTGTTTTTT. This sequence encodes CASRLLAGVGELFF.